This T cell receptor beta chain came from a study of T cells in Graves' hyperthyroidism and ophthalmopathy. Notes on the study in general: Ophthalmopathy prediction by the model preceded onset by a median roughly 6 months.

Amplified TCR beta CDR3 regions derived from RNA transcripts. With the HTBI primer set, the TCR CDR3 went through a first round of RT-PCR. TCRdb re-analysed the multiplex PCR reads in MiXCR, keeping a single row per CDR3 protein. The sample consists of hundreds of thousands of distinct CDR3 sequences, 30% to 40% of them appearing once. When ophthalmopathy did not progress within 18 months, Graves' hyperthyroidism was considered stable. Patients showing uncontrolled infection, other autoimmune disease, pregnancy or lactation were ineligible. Clinical symptoms, serum thyroxine, TRAb, thyroid ultrasound and orbital computed tomography established diagnosis. This clonotype was counted many times. No antigen is known for it. Sample: blood. The origin of this receptor is a woman in her thirties or forties with Graves' hyperthyroidism.

The CDR3 DNA is TGTGCCAGCCGTCACCCGGAGGAGCCCCAGCATTTT. Translated, it gives CASRHPEEPQHF. This chain joins TRBV6-1 and TRBJ1-5, with unresolved D. CDR3 length equals 12 residues. V was cut by 8 bases and J by 8 bases, with 13 bases left in between. From germline, CDR1 is MNHNS and CDR2 SASEGT.